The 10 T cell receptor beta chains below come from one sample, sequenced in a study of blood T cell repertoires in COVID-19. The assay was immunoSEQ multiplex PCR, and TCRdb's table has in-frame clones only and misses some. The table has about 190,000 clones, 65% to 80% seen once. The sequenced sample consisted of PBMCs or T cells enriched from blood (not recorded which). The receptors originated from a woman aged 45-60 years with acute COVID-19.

The DNA of the CDR3 is TGTGCCAGCAGTACTAGCGGGACTCCCGCGGGGCAGTACGTC. Encoded protein: CASSTSGTPAGQYV. The chain uses TRBV28 and TRBJ2-7, with TRBD2 matching over 10 bases. The CDR3 extends over 14 amino acids. Per the germline V gene, CDR1 is MDHEN and CDR2 is SYDVKM. V shed 5 bases, J shed 9 bases, and the junction held 10 bases outside the gene matches.

The CDR3 DNA reads as TGTGCCAGCAAAAGGACAGATTTGAACACTGAAGCTTTCTTT. It encodes CASKRTDLNTEAFF. The chain couples TRBV5-5 to TRBJ1-1; weak D call: TRBD1 (6 bases). Germline V gene sequence: CDR1 SGHKS, CDR2 YYEKEE (reference sequence). There are 14 residues in the CDR3. The V gene lost 6 bases and the J gene lost 0 bases, with 12 bases spanning the gap.

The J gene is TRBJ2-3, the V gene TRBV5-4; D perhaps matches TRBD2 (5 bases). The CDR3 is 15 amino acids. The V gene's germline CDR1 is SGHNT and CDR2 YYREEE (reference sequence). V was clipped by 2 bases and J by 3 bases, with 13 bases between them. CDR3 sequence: CASSFERRRTDTQYF. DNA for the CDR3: TGTGCCAGCAGCTTTGAGCGGAGGAGGACAGATACGCAGTATTTT.

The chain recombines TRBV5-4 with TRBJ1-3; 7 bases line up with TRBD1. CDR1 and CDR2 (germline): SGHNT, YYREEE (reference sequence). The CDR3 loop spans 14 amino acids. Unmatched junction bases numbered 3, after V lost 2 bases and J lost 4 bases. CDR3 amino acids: CASSFMDRGNTIYF. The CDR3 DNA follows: TGTGCCAGCAGCTTCATGGACAGGGGAAACACCATATATTTT.

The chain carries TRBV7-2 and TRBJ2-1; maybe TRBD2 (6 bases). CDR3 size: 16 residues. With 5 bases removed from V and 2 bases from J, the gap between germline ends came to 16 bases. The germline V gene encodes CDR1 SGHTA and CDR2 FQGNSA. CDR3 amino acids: CASSPRVIAAYNEQFF. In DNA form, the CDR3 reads TGTGCCAGCAGCCCCCGGGTAATAGCGGCCTACAATGAGCAGTTCTTC.

In DNA, the CDR3 is TGTGCCAGCAGTTCCATCAACACAGGAGAAGCTTTCTTT. It encodes CASSSINTGEAFF. This rearrangement joins TRBV28 to TRBJ1-1; weak D call: TRBD1 (5 bases). The V end was cut by 4 bases, the J end by 8 bases, with 14 bases between. The CDR3 totals 13 residues. Germline V gene sequence: CDR1 MDHEN, CDR2 SYDVKM.

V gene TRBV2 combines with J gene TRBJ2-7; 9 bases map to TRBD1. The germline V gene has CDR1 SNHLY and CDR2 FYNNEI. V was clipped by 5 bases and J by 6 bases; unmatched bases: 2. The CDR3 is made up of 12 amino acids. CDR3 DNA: TGTGCCAGCAGTCGGACAGGGGCCGAGCAGTACGTC. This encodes CASSRTGAEQYV.

CDR3 in amino acids: CASSVAGTSGGRQETQYF. CDR3 nucleotides: TGTGCCAGCAGCGTAGCGGGGACTAGCGGGGGGCGACAAGAGACCCAGTACTTC. V usage is TRBV9 and J usage is TRBJ2-5; 15 bases match TRBD2. The CDR3 contains 18 residues. V gave up 0 bases and J gave up 2 bases; unmatched junction bases: 5. Germline V lookup: CDR1 SGDLS, CDR2 YYNGEE. Variable domain in full (rest from reference TRBV9 and TRBJ2-5): DSGVTQTPKHLITATGQRVTLRCSPRSGDLSVYWYQQSLDQGLQFLIQYYNGEERAKGNILERFSAQQFPDLHSELNLSSLELGDSALYFCASSVAGTSGGRQETQYFGPGTRLLVL.

The CDR3 DNA follows: TGTGCCAGCAGTTTATCGAGACACCAAGGGGGCAATCAGCCCCAGCATTTT. Its translation is CASSLSRHQGGNQPQHF. This chain links TRBV27 with TRBJ1-5; tentative D call: TRBD1 (5 bases). Germline CDR1 MNHEY, CDR2 SMNVEV (reference sequence). This CDR3 is built from 17 residues. Trimming cost V 0 bases and J 2 bases, with 14 bases left between them.

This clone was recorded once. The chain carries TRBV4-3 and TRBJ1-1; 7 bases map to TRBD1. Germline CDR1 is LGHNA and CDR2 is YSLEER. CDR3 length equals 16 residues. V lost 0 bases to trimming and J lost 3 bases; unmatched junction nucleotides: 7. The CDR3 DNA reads TGCGCCAGCAGCCAAGAGACACACAGGGGCTACACTGAAGCTTTCTTT. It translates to CASSQETHRGYTEAFF.